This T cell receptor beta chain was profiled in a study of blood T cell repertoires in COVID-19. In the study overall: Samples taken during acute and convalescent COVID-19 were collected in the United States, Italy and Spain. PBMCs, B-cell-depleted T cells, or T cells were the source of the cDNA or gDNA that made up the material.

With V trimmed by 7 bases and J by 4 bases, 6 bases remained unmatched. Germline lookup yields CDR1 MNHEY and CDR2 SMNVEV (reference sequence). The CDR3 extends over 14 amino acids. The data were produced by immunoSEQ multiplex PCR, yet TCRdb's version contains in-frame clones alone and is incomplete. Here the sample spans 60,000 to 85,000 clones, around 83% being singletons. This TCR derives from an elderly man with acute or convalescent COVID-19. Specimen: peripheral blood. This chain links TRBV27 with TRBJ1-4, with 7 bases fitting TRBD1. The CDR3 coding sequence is TGTGCCAGCATTTTGACAGGGAGTAATGAAAAACTGTTTTTT. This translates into CASILTGSNEKLFF.